Listed below are T cell receptor beta chains from one sample, sequenced in a study of shared T cell receptors in the human thymus. Method: immunoSEQ multiplex PCR; TCRdb's copy keeps in-frame clones and lacks some. This table has about 400,000 clones, 85% to 95% appearing once. Sequencing was performed on thymocytes. Receptors were obtained from a human donor. CDR3s include the opening cysteine and the closing phenylalanine or tryptophan. D genes are given only for firm matches. A clone size is listed for some rows: how often the clone was seen (once, few, many), or a class if it is expanded.

d_call | j_call | v_call | clone_size | cdr3_nt | cdr3_aa
TRBD1 | TRBJ2-5 | TRBV11-2 | . | TGTGCCAGCAGCGGAACCGGGACAGGGAGAGAGACCCAGTACTTC | CASSGTGTGRETQYF
TRBD2 | TRBJ2-7 | TRBV9 | . | TGTGCCAGCAGCGCGGGGTGTGGGACTAGCGGAACCTACGAGCAGTACTTC | CASSAGCGTSGTYEQYF
. | TRBJ1-5 | TRBV27 | . | TGTGCCAGCAGTTTAGGCTGGAATCAGCCCCAGCATTTT | CASSLGWNQPQHF
TRBD2 | TRBJ2-3 | TRBV5-1 | . | TGCGCCAGCAGCTCTTTAGCGGGAGGGCCAAGGACAGATACGCAGTATTTT | CASSSLAGGPRTDTQYF
TRBD2 | TRBJ2-2 | TRBV28 | . | TGTGCCACCTCTAGCGGGTCTTATAAAGGGGCCGGGGAGCTGTTTTTT | CATSSGSYKGAGELFF
. | TRBJ1-5 | TRBV13 | once | TGTGCCAGCAGCTTCTCCGGGGCAGGGCTAGGGCAGCCCCAGCATTTT | CASSFSGAGLGQPQHF
TRBD2 | TRBJ2-1 | TRBV19 | . | TGTGCCAGTAGAGGCTCAACTAGCGGAACCTACAATGAGCAGTTCTTC | CASRGSTSGTYNEQFF
. | TRBJ1-2 | TRBV28 | . | TGTGCCAGCAGTTCCCGGGCCAGGGGCCTATGTGGCTACACCTTC | CASSSRARGLCGYTF
. | TRBJ2-7 | TRBV27 | . | TGTGCCAGCAGTTTCTTCGGCGGGGTCGAGCAGTACTTC | CASSFFGGVEQYF
. | TRBJ2-7 | TRBV27 | once | TGTGCCAGCAGCCGCGGGGCGGGTGAGCAGTACTTC | CASSRGAGEQYF
TRBD1 | TRBJ1-5 | TRBV27 | . | TGTGCCAGCAGTCAACAGGGGAACCCGGAAAATCAGCCCCAGCATTTT | CASSQQGNPENQPQHF
TRBD1 | TRBJ2-7 | TRBV14 | . | TGTGCCAGCAGCCCTATGGGACAGGGAATGGGCGAGCAGTACTTC | CASSPMGQGMGEQYF
. | TRBJ2-7 | TRBV11-2 | . | TGTGCCAGCAGCTCAGGAGGGAGGATACCCTACGAGCAGTACTTC | CASSSGGRIPYEQYF
TRBD2 | TRBJ2-1 | TRBV7-9 | . | TGTGCCAGCAGCTTGCGGGGGGCGGATGAGCAGTTCTTC | CASSLRGADEQFF
. | TRBJ2-3 | TRBV29-1 | . | TGCAGCGTTGACACCTGGCCTTCTAGCACAGATACGCAGTATTTT | CSVDTWPSSTDTQYF
. | TRBJ2-5 | TRBV5-6 | . | TGTGCCAGCAGCTTGGGAATCCCGGGACTGGCGGTTAGGGAGACCCAGTACTTC | CASSLGIPGLAVRETQYF
TRBD1 | TRBJ1-3 | TRBV27 | . | TGTGCCAGCAGTCTATGGGCGGCAGGGGGTTTATCTGGAAACACCATATATTTT | CASSLWAAGGLSGNTIYF
. | TRBJ2-3 | TRBV6-4 | . | TGTGCCAGCTGTTCGCGGGAATCAGATACGCAGTATTTT | CASCSRESDTQYF
. | TRBJ1-5 | TRBV28 | . | TGTGCCAGCAGTTTCGCGGGTCTCAATCAGCCCCAGCATTTT | CASSFAGLNQPQHF